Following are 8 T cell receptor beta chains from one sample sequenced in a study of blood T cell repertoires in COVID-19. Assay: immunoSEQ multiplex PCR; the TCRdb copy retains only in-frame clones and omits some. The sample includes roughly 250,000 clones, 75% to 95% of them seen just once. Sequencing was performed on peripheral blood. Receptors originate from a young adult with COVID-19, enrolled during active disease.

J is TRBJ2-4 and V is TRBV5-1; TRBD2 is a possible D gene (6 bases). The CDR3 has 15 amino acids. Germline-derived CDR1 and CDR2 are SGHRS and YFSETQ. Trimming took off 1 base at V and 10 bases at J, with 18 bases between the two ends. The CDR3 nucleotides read TGCGCCAGCAGCTTGAATATGGGAGGCTGGGGTATTCAGTACTTC. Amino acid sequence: CASSLNMGGWGIQYF.

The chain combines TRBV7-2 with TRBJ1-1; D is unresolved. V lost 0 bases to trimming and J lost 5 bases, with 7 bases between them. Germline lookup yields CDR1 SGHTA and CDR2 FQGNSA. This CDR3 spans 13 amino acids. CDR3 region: CASSLARETEAFF. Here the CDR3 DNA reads TGTGCCAGCAGCTTAGCGCGGGAGACTGAAGCTTTCTTT.

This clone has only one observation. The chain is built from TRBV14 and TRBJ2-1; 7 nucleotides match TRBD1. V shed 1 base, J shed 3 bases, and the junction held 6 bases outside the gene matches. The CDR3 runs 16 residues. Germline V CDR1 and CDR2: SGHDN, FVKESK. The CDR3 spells CASSQGQGRVYNEQFF. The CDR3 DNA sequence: TGTGCCAGCAGCCAAGGACAGGGAAGGGTCTACAATGAGCAGTTCTTC.

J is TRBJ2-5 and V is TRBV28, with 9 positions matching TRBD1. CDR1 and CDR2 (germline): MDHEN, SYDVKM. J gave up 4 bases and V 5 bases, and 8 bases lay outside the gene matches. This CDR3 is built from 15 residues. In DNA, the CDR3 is TGTGCCAGCAGTCAAGGGACAGGGATAGGAGAGACCCAGTACTTC. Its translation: CASSQGTGIGETQYF.

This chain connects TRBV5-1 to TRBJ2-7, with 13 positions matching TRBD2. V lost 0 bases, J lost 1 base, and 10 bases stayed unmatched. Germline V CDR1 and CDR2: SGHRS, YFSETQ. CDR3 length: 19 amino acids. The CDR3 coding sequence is TGCGCCAGCAGCTTGGCGGCTCAACCGGGACTAGCGGGATCCTACGAGCAGTACTTC. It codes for CASSLAAQPGLAGSYEQYF.

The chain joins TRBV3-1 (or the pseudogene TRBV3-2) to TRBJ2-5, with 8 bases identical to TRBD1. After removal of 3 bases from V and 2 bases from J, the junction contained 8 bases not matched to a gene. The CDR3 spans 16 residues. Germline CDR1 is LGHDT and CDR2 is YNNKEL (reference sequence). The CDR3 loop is CASSHTGTGLQETQYF. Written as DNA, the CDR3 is TGTGCCAGCAGCCATACAGGGACAGGCCTACAAGAGACCCAGTACTTC.

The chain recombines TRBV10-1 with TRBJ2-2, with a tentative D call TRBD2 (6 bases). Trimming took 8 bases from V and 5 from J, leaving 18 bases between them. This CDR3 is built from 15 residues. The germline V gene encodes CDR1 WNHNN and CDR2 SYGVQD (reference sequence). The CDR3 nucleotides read TGCGCCAGCGGAGATACGCGGGAAGATACCGGGGAGCTGTTTTTT. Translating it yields CASGDTREDTGELFF.

In DNA, the CDR3 is TGTGCCAGCAGCCGGACTAGCGGGAGCACAGATACGCAGTATTTT. This encodes CASSRTSGSTDTQYF. The chain carries TRBV3-1 (or the pseudogene TRBV3-2) and TRBJ2-3; the match to TRBD2 covers 11 bases. The CDR3 is made up of 15 amino acids. V was pared by 4 bases and J by 0 bases, with 0 bases of the junction left unmatched. CDR1 is LGHDT and CDR2 is YNNKEL in the germline V gene (reference sequence).